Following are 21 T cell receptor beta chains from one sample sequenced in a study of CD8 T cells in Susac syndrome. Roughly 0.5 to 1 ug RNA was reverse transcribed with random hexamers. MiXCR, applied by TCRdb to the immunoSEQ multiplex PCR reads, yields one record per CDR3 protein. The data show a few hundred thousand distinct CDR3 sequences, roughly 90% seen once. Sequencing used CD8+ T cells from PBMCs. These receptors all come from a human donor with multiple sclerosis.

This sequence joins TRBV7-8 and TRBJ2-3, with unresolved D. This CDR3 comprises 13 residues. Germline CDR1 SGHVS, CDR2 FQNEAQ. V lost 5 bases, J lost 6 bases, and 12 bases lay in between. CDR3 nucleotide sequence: TGTGCCAGCAGCCCGACCTCGAGGGATACGCAGTATTTT. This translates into CASSPTSRDTQYF.

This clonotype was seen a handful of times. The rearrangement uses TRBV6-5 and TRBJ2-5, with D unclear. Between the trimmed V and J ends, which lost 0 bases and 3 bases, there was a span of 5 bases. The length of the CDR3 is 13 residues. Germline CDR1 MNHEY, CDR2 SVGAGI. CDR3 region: CASSYSEEETQYF. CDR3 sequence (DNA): TGTGCCAGCAGTTACTCCGAGGAAGAGACCCAGTACTTC.

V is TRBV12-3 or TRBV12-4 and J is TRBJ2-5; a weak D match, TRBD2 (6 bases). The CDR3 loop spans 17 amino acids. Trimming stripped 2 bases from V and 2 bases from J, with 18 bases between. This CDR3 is CASSLLSSRRGQETQYF. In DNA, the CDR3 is TGTGCCAGCAGTTTATTAAGTTCCCGCCGGGGGCAAGAGACCCAGTACTTC.

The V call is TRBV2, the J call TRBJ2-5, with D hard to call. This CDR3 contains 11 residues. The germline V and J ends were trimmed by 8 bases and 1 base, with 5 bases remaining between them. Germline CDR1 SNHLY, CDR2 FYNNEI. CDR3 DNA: TGTGCCAGCGTCGGCCAAGAGACCCAGTACTTC. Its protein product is CASVGQETQYF.

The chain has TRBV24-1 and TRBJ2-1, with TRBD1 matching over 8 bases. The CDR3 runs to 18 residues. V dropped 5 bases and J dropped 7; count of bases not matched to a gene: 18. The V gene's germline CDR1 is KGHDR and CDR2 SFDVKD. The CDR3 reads CATSAGKTGVIGMNEQFF. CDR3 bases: TGTGCCACCAGTGCGGGGAAGACAGGGGTCATAGGTATGAATGAGCAGTTCTTC.

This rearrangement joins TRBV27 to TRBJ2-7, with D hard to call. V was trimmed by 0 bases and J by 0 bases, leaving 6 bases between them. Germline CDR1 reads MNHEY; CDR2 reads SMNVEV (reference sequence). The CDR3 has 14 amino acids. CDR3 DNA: TGTGCCAGCAGTTTATCGGGTCTCTCCTACGAGCAGTACTTC. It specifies CASSLSGLSYEQYF.

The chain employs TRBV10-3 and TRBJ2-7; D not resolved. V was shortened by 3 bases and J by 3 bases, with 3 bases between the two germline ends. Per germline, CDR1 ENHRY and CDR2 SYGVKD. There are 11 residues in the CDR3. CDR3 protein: CAISDSYEQYF. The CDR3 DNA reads TGTGCCATCAGTGACAGCTACGAGCAGTACTTC.

CDR3 in amino acids: CASSQVVIDTQYF. In DNA, the CDR3 is TGCGCCAGCAGTCAAGTAGTGATAGATACGCAGTATTTT. The chain combines TRBV23-1 with TRBJ2-3; no clear D gene. TRBV23-1 is noted as an ORF with a role that remains uncertain. Deletions cut 2 bases from V and 5 bases from J, with 8 bases between. This CDR3 is built from 13 residues.

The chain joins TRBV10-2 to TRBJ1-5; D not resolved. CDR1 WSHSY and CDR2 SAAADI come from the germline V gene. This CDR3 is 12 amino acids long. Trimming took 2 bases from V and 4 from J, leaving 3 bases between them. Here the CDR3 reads CASSEQNQPQHF. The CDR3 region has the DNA TGCGCCAGCAGTGAGCAGAATCAGCCCCAGCATTTT.

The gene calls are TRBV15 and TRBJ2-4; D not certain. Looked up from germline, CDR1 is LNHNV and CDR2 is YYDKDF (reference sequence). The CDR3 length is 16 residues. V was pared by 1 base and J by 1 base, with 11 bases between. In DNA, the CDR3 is TGTGCCACCAGCAGAGTTGAGTTGTCGGCCAAAAACATTCAGTACTTC. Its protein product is CATSRVELSAKNIQYF.

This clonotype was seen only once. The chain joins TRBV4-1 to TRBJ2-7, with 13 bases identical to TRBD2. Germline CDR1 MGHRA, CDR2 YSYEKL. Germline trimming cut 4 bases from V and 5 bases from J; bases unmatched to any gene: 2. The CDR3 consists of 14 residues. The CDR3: CASSRGLAGNEQYF. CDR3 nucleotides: TGCGCCAGCAGCCGGGGACTAGCGGGAAACGAGCAGTACTTC.

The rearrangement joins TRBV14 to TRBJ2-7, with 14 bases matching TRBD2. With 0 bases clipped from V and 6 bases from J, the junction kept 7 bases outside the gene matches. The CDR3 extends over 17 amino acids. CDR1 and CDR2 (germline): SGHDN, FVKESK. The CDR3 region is CASSQEGLAGAWGEQYF. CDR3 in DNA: TGTGCCAGCAGCCAAGAGGGACTAGCGGGGGCCTGGGGCGAGCAGTACTTC.

CDR3 DNA: TGTGCCAGCAGCCCCACCGAACTAGCGGGAGGGATTTATGAGCAGTTCTTC. It is translated as CASSPTELAGGIYEQFF. The chain has TRBV9 and TRBJ2-1; 13 positions agree with TRBD2. The V gene's germline CDR1 is SGDLS and CDR2 YYNGEE. Trimming removed 4 bases from V and 8 bases from J; junction bases left unmatched: 12. The CDR3 has 17 residues.

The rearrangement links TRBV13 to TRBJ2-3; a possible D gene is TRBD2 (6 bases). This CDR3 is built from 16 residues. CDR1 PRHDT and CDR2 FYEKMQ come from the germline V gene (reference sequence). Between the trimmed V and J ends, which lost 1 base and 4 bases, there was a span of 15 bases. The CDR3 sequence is CASSLAGGKGADTQYF. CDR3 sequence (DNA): TGTGCCAGCAGCTTAGCCGGCGGGAAGGGCGCAGATACGCAGTATTTT.

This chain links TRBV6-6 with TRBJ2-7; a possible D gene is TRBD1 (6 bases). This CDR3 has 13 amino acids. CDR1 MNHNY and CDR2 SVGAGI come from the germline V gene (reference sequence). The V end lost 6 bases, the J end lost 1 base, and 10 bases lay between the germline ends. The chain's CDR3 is CASRIGTSYEQYF. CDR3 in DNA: TGTGCCAGCAGGATAGGGACATCCTACGAGCAGTACTTC.

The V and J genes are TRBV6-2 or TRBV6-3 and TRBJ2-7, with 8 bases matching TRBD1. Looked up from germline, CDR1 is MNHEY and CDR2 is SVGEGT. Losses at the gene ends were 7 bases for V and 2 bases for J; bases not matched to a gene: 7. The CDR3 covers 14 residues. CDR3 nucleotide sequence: TGTGCCAGCACGATGGGACAGGATACCTACGAGCAGTACTTC. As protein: CASTMGQDTYEQYF.

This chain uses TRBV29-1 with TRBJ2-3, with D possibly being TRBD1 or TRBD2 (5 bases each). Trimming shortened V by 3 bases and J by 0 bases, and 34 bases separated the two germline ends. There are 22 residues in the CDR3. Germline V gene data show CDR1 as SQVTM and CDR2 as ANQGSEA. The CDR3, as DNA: TGCAGCGTTGACCTTCCCTCGTCACTCCGGGACGAACCCCCCACTAGCACAGATACGCAGTATTTT. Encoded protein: CSVDLPSSLRDEPPTSTDTQYF.

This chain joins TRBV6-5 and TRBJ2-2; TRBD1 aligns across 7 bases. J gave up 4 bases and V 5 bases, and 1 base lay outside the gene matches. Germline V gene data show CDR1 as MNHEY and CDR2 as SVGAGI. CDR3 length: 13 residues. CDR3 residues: CASSRDSTGELFF. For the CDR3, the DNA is TGTGCCAGCAGTAGGGACAGCACCGGGGAGCTGTTTTTT.

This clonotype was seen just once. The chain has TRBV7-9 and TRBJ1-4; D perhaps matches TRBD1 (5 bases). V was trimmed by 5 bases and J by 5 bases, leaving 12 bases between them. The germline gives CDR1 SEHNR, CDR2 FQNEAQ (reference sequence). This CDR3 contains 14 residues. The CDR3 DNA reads TGTGCCAGCAGCCCCGGACGGGACAATGAAAAACTGTTTTTT. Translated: CASSPGRDNEKLFF.

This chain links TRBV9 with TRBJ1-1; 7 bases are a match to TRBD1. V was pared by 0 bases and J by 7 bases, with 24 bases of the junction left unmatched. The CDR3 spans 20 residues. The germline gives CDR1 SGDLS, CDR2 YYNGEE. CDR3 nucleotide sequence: TGTGCCAGCAGCGTAGCTACCGCACCTCCAGGGAGGGGGCCATCCCTTGAAGCTTTCTTT. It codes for CASSVATAPPGRGPSLEAFF.

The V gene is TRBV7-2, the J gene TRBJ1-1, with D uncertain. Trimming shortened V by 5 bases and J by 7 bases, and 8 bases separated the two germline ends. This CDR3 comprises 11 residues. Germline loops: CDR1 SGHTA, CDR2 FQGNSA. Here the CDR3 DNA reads TGTGCCAGCAGCCTCCAGTTTGAAGCTTTCTTT. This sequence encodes CASSLQFEAFF.